The rows below give T cell receptor beta chains drawn from one sample of a study of blood T cell repertoires in COVID-19. Produced via immunoSEQ multiplex PCR; TCRdb's table is partial and in-frame only. This table has fewer than 150,000 clones, approximately 81% appearing once. The specimen was peripheral blood. The receptors were sampled from a man aged 50-59 years with acute or convalescent COVID-19. The CDR3 runs from the conserved cysteine through the conserved F or W. The order of the fields is V gene, J gene, clone size, D gene, CDR3 DNA, CDR3 protein. A D gene is named only where the DNA matches it firmly. Size is omitted from some rows. Given values are once, few, many or a class for expanded clones.

V gene: TRBV6-5
J gene: TRBJ1-3
clone size: NA
D gene: TRBD1
CDR3 DNA: TGTGCCAGCATCCTGACAGGGGGAAACACCATATATTTT
CDR3 protein: CASILTGGNTIYF

V gene: TRBV10-1
J gene: TRBJ1-1
clone size: NA
D gene: NA
CDR3 DNA: TGCGCCAGCAGTGAGACCGACCGCGGGAGAGAGACTGAAGCTTTCTTT
CDR3 protein: CASSETDRGRETEAFF

V gene: TRBV2
J gene: TRBJ1-1
clone size: NA
D gene: NA
CDR3 DNA: TGTGCCAGCAGTGTTGGCCTGAACACTGAAGCTTTCTTT
CDR3 protein: CASSVGLNTEAFF

V gene: TRBV5-1
J gene: TRBJ2-4
clone size: NA
D gene: NA
CDR3 DNA: TGCGCCAGCAGCGCGGGTACCGGGACTGTCCCTATCATTCAGTACTTC
CDR3 protein: CASSAGTGTVPIIQYF

V gene: TRBV5-4
J gene: TRBJ1-6
clone size: NA
D gene: NA
CDR3 DNA: TGTGCCAGCAGCTTGGATCGGAGTAATTCACCCCTCCACTTT
CDR3 protein: CASSLDRSNSPLHF

V gene: TRBV6-5
J gene: TRBJ1-6
clone size: NA
D gene: NA
CDR3 DNA: TGTGCCAGCAGGACCAGGGTAGGGAATTCACCCCTCCACTTT
CDR3 protein: CASRTRVGNSPLHF

V gene: TRBV19
J gene: TRBJ1-4
clone size: NA
D gene: NA
CDR3 DNA: TGTGCCAGTAGTCCCCCAGGGAATACAAATGAAAAACTGTTTTTT
CDR3 protein: CASSPPGNTNEKLFF

V gene: TRBV30
J gene: TRBJ1-6
clone size: NA
D gene: NA
CDR3 DNA: TGTGCCTGGAGTGTGGGGGGAGATTCACCCCTCCACTTT
CDR3 protein: CAWSVGGDSPLHF

V gene: TRBV7-2
J gene: TRBJ2-4
clone size: once
D gene: NA
CDR3 DNA: TGTGCCAGCAGCTTGCGGGGGCTGGAAAACATTCAGTACTTC
CDR3 protein: CASSLRGLENIQYF

V gene: TRBV9
J gene: TRBJ1-3
clone size: NA
D gene: NA
CDR3 DNA: TGTGCCAGCAGCGTAGGCGGCGGAAACACCATATATTTT
CDR3 protein: CASSVGGGNTIYF

V gene: TRBV5-1
J gene: TRBJ1-1
clone size: NA
D gene: NA
CDR3 DNA: TGCGCCAGCAGCTTGGTCATGGGCATGAACACTGAAGCTTTCTTT
CDR3 protein: CASSLVMGMNTEAFF

V gene: TRBV5-6
J gene: TRBJ2-2
clone size: NA
D gene: NA
CDR3 DNA: TGTGCCAGCAGCCCCACCGGGGTCACCGGGGAGCTGTTTTTT
CDR3 protein: CASSPTGVTGELFF

V gene: TRBV5-6
J gene: TRBJ1-5
clone size: few
D gene: TRBD1
CDR3 DNA: TGTGCCAGCAGCTCGGGGACAGGGGGCAACCAGCCCCAGCATTTT
CDR3 protein: CASSSGTGGNQPQHF

V gene: TRBV5-1
J gene: TRBJ1-2
clone size: NA
D gene: NA
CDR3 DNA: TGCGCCAGCAGCTTGGACCGGGGTACGGGTGGCTACACCTTC
CDR3 protein: CASSLDRGTGGYTF

V gene: TRBV5-1
J gene: TRBJ1-3
clone size: NA
D gene: NA
CDR3 DNA: TGCGCCAGCACCTTGGGGGAGATCGGAAACACCATATATTTT
CDR3 protein: CASTLGEIGNTIYF

V gene: TRBV6-5
J gene: TRBJ1-6
clone size: NA
D gene: NA
CDR3 DNA: TGTGCCAGCTTCAGGCAGATAAATTCACCCCTCCACTTT
CDR3 protein: CASFRQINSPLHF

V gene: TRBV5-1
J gene: TRBJ1-3
clone size: NA
D gene: NA
CDR3 DNA: TGCGCCAGCAGCTTATGGCCAGAAAACACCATATATTTT
CDR3 protein: CASSLWPENTIYF

V gene: TRBV4-1
J gene: TRBJ2-3
clone size: NA
D gene: NA
CDR3 DNA: TGCGCCAGCAGCCACAGGGATACGCAGTATTTT
CDR3 protein: CASSHRDTQYF

V gene: TRBV28
J gene: TRBJ2-4
clone size: NA
D gene: TRBD2
CDR3 DNA: TGTGCCAGCAGCTCTCAGCGGGGGGGGAACATTCAGTACTTC
CDR3 protein: CASSSQRGGNIQYF

V gene: TRBV19
J gene: TRBJ1-5
clone size: NA
D gene: NA
CDR3 DNA: TGTGCCAGTAGTACCCGGGGAGATCAGCCCCAGCATTTT
CDR3 protein: CASSTRGDQPQHF

V gene: TRBV5-1
J gene: TRBJ2-7
clone size: NA
D gene: TRBD1
CDR3 DNA: TGCGCCAGCAGCTTGGGACAGGGGACCTACTACGAGCAGTACTTC
CDR3 protein: CASSLGQGTYYEQYF

V gene: TRBV5-6
J gene: TRBJ2-3
clone size: NA
D gene: TRBD2
CDR3 DNA: TGTGCCAGCAGCCCGGGACTAGCGGGGGGTCCAACTAGCACAGATACGCAGTATTTT
CDR3 protein: CASSPGLAGGPTSTDTQYF

V gene: TRBV28
J gene: TRBJ1-5
clone size: NA
D gene: TRBD1
CDR3 DNA: TGTGCCAGCAGTCCGGGACAGGGGGCTCTATATCCCAATCAGCCCCAGCATTTT
CDR3 protein: CASSPGQGALYPNQPQHF

V gene: TRBV11-2
J gene: TRBJ1-1
clone size: NA
D gene: NA
CDR3 DNA: TGTGCCAGCAGCTTAGGCGGGGTGTGGGTCACTGAAGCTTTCTTT
CDR3 protein: CASSLGGVWVTEAFF

V gene: TRBV3-1/TRBV3-2
J gene: TRBJ2-7
clone size: NA
D gene: TRBD1
CDR3 DNA: TGTGCCAGCAGCTTCGGACAGGGCTACGAGCAGTACTTC
CDR3 protein: CASSFGQGYEQYF

V gene: TRBV3-1/TRBV3-2
J gene: TRBJ2-3
clone size: once
D gene: NA
CDR3 DNA: TGTGCCAGCAGCCAAGGGCGGCGGGGAGACACAGATACGCAGTATTTT
CDR3 protein: CASSQGRRGDTDTQYF

V gene: TRBV19
J gene: TRBJ2-3
clone size: NA
D gene: TRBD2
CDR3 DNA: TGTGCCAGTAGTACGCGGGGGGGCCGCACAGATACGCAGTATTTT
CDR3 protein: CASSTRGGRTDTQYF

V gene: TRBV28
J gene: TRBJ1-4
clone size: NA
D gene: NA
CDR3 DNA: TGTGCCAGCAGCTCCGAGGGGACTGGGAGTGAAAAACTGTTTTTT
CDR3 protein: CASSSEGTGSEKLFF

V gene: TRBV9
J gene: TRBJ2-5
clone size: NA
D gene: TRBD1
CDR3 DNA: TGTGCCAGCAGCGTAGCTCAGGGACAGCAAGAGACCCAGTACTTC
CDR3 protein: CASSVAQGQQETQYF

V gene: TRBV2
J gene: TRBJ1-4
clone size: NA
D gene: TRBD1
CDR3 DNA: TGTGCCAGCAGAGAGGGACAGGGACGGGAAAAACTGTTTTTT
CDR3 protein: CASREGQGREKLFF

V gene: TRBV2
J gene: TRBJ1-3
clone size: NA
D gene: TRBD1
CDR3 DNA: TGTGCCAGCAGTGCCGGTCGGACAGGGGCGTTGGCCATATATTTT
CDR3 protein: CASSAGRTGALAIYF

V gene: TRBV6-6
J gene: TRBJ2-3
clone size: NA
D gene: NA
CDR3 DNA: TGTGCCAGCAGTACCCAGGGAAGGAGCACAGATACGCAGTATTTT
CDR3 protein: CASSTQGRSTDTQYF

V gene: TRBV5-1
J gene: TRBJ1-1
clone size: NA
D gene: TRBD1
CDR3 DNA: TGCGCCAGCAGCTTGGATGGGACAGTTATGAACACTGAAGCTTTCTTT
CDR3 protein: CASSLDGTVMNTEAFF

V gene: TRBV4-1
J gene: TRBJ2-1
clone size: NA
D gene: NA
CDR3 DNA: TGCGCCAGCAGCCAAGAGGGAGGACGGGAGCAGTTCTTC
CDR3 protein: CASSQEGGREQFF

V gene: TRBV2
J gene: TRBJ1-5
clone size: few
D gene: NA
CDR3 DNA: TGTGCCAGCAGTATCCGGGGAGGCGGTCAGCCCCAGCATTTT
CDR3 protein: CASSIRGGGQPQHF

V gene: TRBV24-1
J gene: TRBJ1-5
clone size: NA
D gene: NA
CDR3 DNA: TGTGCCACCAGTGAACCGGACGGCAAACAGGGCAATCAGCCCCAGCATTTT
CDR3 protein: CATSEPDGKQGNQPQHF

V gene: TRBV4-2
J gene: TRBJ1-3
clone size: NA
D gene: TRBD1
CDR3 DNA: TGTGCCAGCAGCCAAGACGCCGACAGGGATTCTGGAAACACCATATATTTT
CDR3 protein: CASSQDADRDSGNTIYF

V gene: TRBV6-6
J gene: TRBJ2-1
clone size: NA
D gene: TRBD2
CDR3 DNA: TGTGCCAGCAGTCTGACTAGCGGGGGGCTAGATGAGCAGTTCTTC
CDR3 protein: CASSLTSGGLDEQFF

V gene: TRBV4-1
J gene: TRBJ1-1
clone size: NA
D gene: NA
CDR3 DNA: TGCGCCACCTGGACCCCGGGTAAACGGGGTACTGAAGCTTTCTTT
CDR3 protein: CATWTPGKRGTEAFF

V gene: TRBV5-1
J gene: TRBJ1-6
clone size: few
D gene: NA
CDR3 DNA: TGCGCCAGCAGCTTGGAGGGGGACGGAAATTCACCCCTCCACTTT
CDR3 protein: CASSLEGDGNSPLHF